This TCR beta chain originates from a study of Graves' ophthalmopathy and Graves' hyperthyroidism. This clonotype has ten or more counts. Its antigen is not identified. Overall study results and limits: Ophthalmopathy progression was predicted by the model at less than 71% sensitivity and about 72% specificity.

Transcripts of RNA were the source for amplifying TCR beta CDR3 regions. HTBI primers primed a first-round RT-PCR, and a second-round multiplex PCR followed. MiXCR was run by TCRdb on the multiplex PCR reads, yielding one entry per CDR3 protein. The table shows about 740,000 distinct CDR3 sequences, with approximately 40% occurring only once. Ophthalmopathy was moderately-to-severely active, CAS at least 3, NOSPECS at least 4, lasting under 3 months. Thyroid ultrasound, orbital computed tomography, TRAb, serum thyroxine and clinical symptoms formed the basis of diagnosis. A volume of 10 ml of fresh peripheral blood supplied the PBMCs. Germline CDR1 is SEHNR and CDR2 is FQNEAQ (reference sequence). The CDR3 loop spans 15 amino acids. Trimming at V came to 5 bases and at J to 4 bases, leaving 11 bases not matched to a gene.

The rearrangement links TRBV7-9 to TRBJ2-7; TRBD1 matches at 7 bases. The specimen was peripheral blood. The clonotype comes from an adult man with Graves' ophthalmopathy. The CDR3 coding sequence is TGTGCCAGCAGCAACGACAGGGCTAGCTGGTACGAGCAGTACTTC. It yields the protein CASSNDRASWYEQYF. The variable domain in full, with the rest retrieved from reference TRBV7-9 and TRBJ2-7, is DTGVSQNPRHKITKRGQNVTFRCDPISEHNRLYWYRQTLGQGPEFLTYFQNEAQLEKSRLLSDRFSAERPKGSFSTLEIQRTEQGDSAMYLCASSNDRASWYEQYFGPGTRLTVT.